This T cell receptor (beta chain) derives from a study of siplizumab effects on memory and regulatory T cells. About this clone: As yet, its antigen is unknown.

General study points: Siplizumab brought about a significant reduction in alloreactive sequences traceable to unstimulated CD4+ memory cells. Researchers could map only a minor fraction of alloreactive clones to unstimulated subsets.

Each sample yielded approximately 9 x 10^4 assayed TCR templates. Libraries were prepared by immunoSEQ multiplex PCR; TCRdb keeps only in-frame clonotypes and omits some of them. Here the sample spans about 87,000 clones, approximately 95% being singletons. The V gene lost 0 bases and the J gene lost 5 bases, with 8 bases spanning the gap. The CDR3 has 15 residues. CDR1 is SGHTA, CDR2 FQGNSA, per germline. The TCR was taken from a human donor in good health. Sequenced sample: non-Treg CD4+ T cells sorted from blood. V is TRBV7-2 and J is TRBJ1-6; the D gene is possibly TRBD1 (6 bases). CDR3 nucleotide sequence: TGTGCCAGCAGCTTAGCGGGGGCGGATAATTCACCCCTCCACTTT. Residues: CASSLAGADNSPLHF.